The sequence of this T cell receptor (beta chain) was determined in a study of shared clonotypes between healthy human individuals. The overall study: A couple of female and a few male donors aged 18 to 49 were enrolled. The study, taken as a whole, reports: Blood was the sole source, and tissue repertoires probably differ.

The CDR3 extends over 14 amino acids. CDR1 and CDR2 (germline): GTSNPN, SVGIG (reference sequence). V lost 0 bases, J lost 7 bases, and 12 bases lay in between. The protocol was immunoSEQ multiplex PCR, while the TCRdb copy is restricted to in-frame clones and leaves out a portion. The data show 400,000 to 500,000 clones, 70% to 80% seen once. Caucasian adults living in Nashville, Tennessee, provided all samples. On this clone itself: The target antigen is unknown.

Sequenced: PBMCs. J is TRBJ2-2 and V is TRBV30, with D uncertain. The clonotype was recovered from a woman between 40 and 50 years old in good health. Some clones in this sample may be carry-over from other donors' samples. The CDR3 reads CAWSVVQKGGELFF. CDR3 nucleotides: TGTGCCTGGAGTGTGGTCCAAAAGGGCGGGGAGCTGTTTTTT.